This section outlines one T cell receptor (beta chain) sequence together with its context. Its antigen is undetermined. PCR employed 60 Vbeta and 13 Jbeta primers. Assay used: immunoSEQ multiplex PCR; TCRdb lists only in-frame clones, some missing. The sample records around 300,000 clones, roughly 70% being singletons. These data originate in a study of cytomegalovirus exposure and HLA in healthy donors. Overall study findings and caveats: Excluded were some V segments that proved indistinguishable, including TRBV6-2 and TRBV6-3. Among TCR beta chains, those listed as cytomegalovirus-associated numbered about 160. In a later analysis, CMV-associated beta chains were mostly HLA-associated, it appeared.

V shed 1 base and J 0 bases; nucleotides not matched to a gene: 8. CDR1 is SGHNT and CDR2 is YENEEA in the germline V gene. The CDR3 contains 19 residues. Healthy bone marrow donors supplied every sample. Sequenced: PBMCs. The V and J genes are TRBV11-3 and TRBJ2-6, with 8 bases that match TRBD2. The TCR sequence derives from a female donor in good health and CMV-seronegative. The CDR3 DNA sequence: TGTGCCAGCAGCTTAGTGTCGCGGGAGGACTCCTCTGGGGCCAACGTCCTGACTTTC. This codes for CASSLVSREDSSGANVLTF. Full variable domain (remainder filled in from reference TRBV11-3 and TRBJ2-6): EAGVVQSPRYKIIEKKQPVAFWCNPISGHNTLYWYLQNLGQGPELLIRYENEEAVDDSQLPKDRFSAERLKGVDSTLKIQPAELGDSAVYLCASSLVSREDSSGANVLTFGAGSRLTVL.